The 22 T cell receptor beta chains below all came from one sample that was sequenced in a study of cytomegalovirus exposure and HLA in healthy donors (dated by TCRdb to 2016 to 2017). Library preparation was by the immunoSEQ multiplex PCR assay. Drawn from immuneACCESS, this table holds only the in-frame rearrangements with V and J called that TCRdb kept. Clones are partly lost; checked studies trace under half to an unresolved V gene and leave the rest unexplained. This sample comprises 250,000 to 350,000 clones, 87% of them detected only once. Of the sample, 1.2% is held by the ten largest clones. Source material: PBMCs. Receptors originate from a woman in her thirties in good health and CMV-seropositive.

The chain employs TRBV18 and TRBJ1-6; 7 bases match TRBD1. Germline V gene data show CDR1 as KGHSH and CDR2 as LQKENI. The trim removed 3 bases at V and 6 bases at J, leaving 14 bases unmatched. This CDR3 is 18 amino acids long. This CDR3 reads CASSPRQGGKSFNSPLHF. The CDR3 DNA is TGTGCCAGCTCACCGAGACAGGGTGGGAAGAGTTTTAATTCACCCCTCCACTTT. Together with reference TRBV18 and TRBJ1-6, the CDR3 gives the full variable domain: NAGVMQNPRHLVRRRGQEARLRCSPMKGHSHVYWYRQLPEEGLKFMVYLQKENIIDESGMPKERFSAEFPKEGPSILRIQQVVRGDSAAYFCASSPRQGGKSFNSPLHFGNGTRLTVT.

Details on this clone: The sample holds other DNA sequences that translate to the same CDR3. This rearrangement joins TRBV27 to TRBJ2-3; 13 bases are a match to TRBD2. Trimming cost V 1 base and J 3 bases; bases outside gene matches: 1. Germline lookup yields CDR1 MNHEY and CDR2 SMNVEV (reference sequence). The CDR3 is 16 residues long. The CDR3 is CASSLLGLAGTDTQYF. The CDR3 DNA follows: TGTGCCAGCAGTTTATTGGGACTAGCGGGAACAGATACGCAGTATTTT.

V is TRBV7-3 and J is TRBJ2-7; D possibly corresponds to TRBD2 (6 bases). Trimming took off 0 bases at V and 7 bases at J, with 10 bases between the two ends. Germline V lookup: CDR1 SGHTA, CDR2 FQGTGA. CDR3 length: 13 residues. In nucleotides, the CDR3 is TGTGCCAGCAGCTTAACCGGGAGCGGTGAGCAGTACTTC. Translated: CASSLTGSGEQYF.

This rearrangement joins TRBV9 to TRBJ1-1; no clear D. V was trimmed by 0 bases and J by 0 bases, leaving 9 bases between them. The germline V gene has CDR1 SGDLS and CDR2 YYNGEE. The CDR3 consists of 15 residues. The CDR3 spells CASSVASAMNTEAFF. The CDR3 DNA reads as TGTGCCAGCAGCGTAGCTTCGGCCATGAACACTGAAGCTTTCTTT.

V usage is TRBV6-4 and J usage is TRBJ1-6; D unresolved. The V end lost 8 bases, the J end lost 4 bases, and 9 bases lay between the germline ends. Germline V gene lookup returns CDR1 MRHNA and CDR2 SNTAGT. The CDR3 has 13 residues. CDR3 nucleotides: TGTGCCAGCGGTGCAGGATATAATTCACCCCTCCACTTT. As protein: CASGAGYNSPLHF.

This clone was recorded only once. This chain joins TRBV2 and TRBJ2-3, with 14 positions matching TRBD2. The CDR3 loop spans 16 amino acids. V trimming: 11 bases; J trimming: 2 bases; junction bases outside the gene matches: 9. Germline CDR1 and CDR2: SNHLY and FYNNEI. In DNA form, the CDR3 reads TGTGCCTGTGGACTAGCGGGGGGCCTCTCCACAGATACGCAGTATTTT. This codes for CACGLAGGLSTDTQYF. The full variable domain, in which reference TRBV2 and TRBJ2-3 provide the parts outside the CDR3, is EPEVTQTPSHQVTQMGQEVILRCVPISNHLYFYWYRQILGQKVEFLVSFYNNEISEKSEIFDDQFSVERPDGSNFTLKIRSTKLEDSAMYFCACGLAGGLSTDTQYFGPGTRLTVL.

This clone appeared a single time. This rearrangement joins TRBV6-5 to TRBJ1-3; a weak D match, TRBD1 (5 bases). Germline lookup yields CDR1 MNHEY and CDR2 SVGAGI. The V end lost 2 bases, the J end lost 0 bases, and 8 bases lay between the germline ends. The CDR3 is made up of 15 amino acids. DNA for the CDR3: TGTGCCAGCAGTTACGGTGGGGGCTCTGGAAACACCATATATTTT. Translation: CASSYGGGSGNTIYF.

The V gene is TRBV29-1, the J gene TRBJ1-1; D remains ambiguous. Germline values: CDR1 SQVTM, CDR2 ANQGSEA. Trimming left V 4 bases short and J 4 bases short, with 4 bases between. The CDR3 is made up of 10 amino acids. The CDR3 DNA reads TGCAGCGTTGTCCGCACTGAAGCTTTCTTT. This gives the protein CSVVRTEAFF.

J is TRBJ2-7 and V is TRBV5-1, with D possibly being TRBD2 (5 bases). There are 14 residues in the CDR3. The V end was cut by 3 bases, the J end by 4 bases, with 14 bases between. Looked up from germline, CDR1 is SGHRS and CDR2 is YFSETQ. Here the CDR3 DNA reads TGCGCCAGCAGCTCTCTAGCTGACGGTTACGAGCAGTACTTC. This codes for CASSSLADGYEQYF.

This chain links TRBV7-2 with TRBJ1-5; 8 bases map to TRBD1. J gave up 7 bases and V 5 bases, and 4 bases lay outside the gene matches. Germline V gene data show CDR1 as SGHTA and CDR2 as FQGNSA. This CDR3 contains 13 residues. In DNA form, the CDR3 reads TGTGCCAGCAGCGACAGGGGAGGACAGCCCCAGCATTTT. Its translation: CASSDRGGQPQHF.

This chain connects TRBV13 to TRBJ2-1; 8 nucleotides match TRBD2. From germline, CDR1 is PRHDT and CDR2 FYEKMQ (reference sequence). CDR3 size: 15 residues. The V segment lost 5 bases and the J segment 1 base; nucleotides outside the gene matches: 4. CDR3 loop: CASSGASGSYNEQFF. The CDR3 nucleotides read TGTGCCAGCAGCGGCGCTAGCGGGTCCTACAATGAGCAGTTCTTC. Looking up the rest from reference TRBV13 and TRBJ2-1 gives the full variable domain: AAGVIQSPRHLIKEKRETATLKCYPIPRHDTVYWYQQGPGQDPQFLISFYEKMQSDKGSIPDRFSAQQFSDYHSELNMSSLELGDSALYFCASSGASGSYNEQFFGPGTRLTVL.

This clone is a singleton in its sample. The chain links TRBV13 to TRBJ2-1; TRBD2 might be the D (5 bases). This CDR3 has 14 amino acids. V was clipped by 4 bases and J by 8 bases, with 15 bases between them. Per the germline V gene, CDR1 is PRHDT and CDR2 is FYEKMQ (reference sequence). For the CDR3, the DNA is TGTGCCAGCAGCTCCTATCCCAATAGCGATGAGCAGTTCTTC. Protein sequence: CASSSYPNSDEQFF.

The V and J genes are TRBV9 and TRBJ2-1, with TRBD2 matching over 8 bases. Per the germline V gene, CDR1 is SGDLS and CDR2 is YYNGEE. The CDR3 spans 19 residues. V lost 0 bases and J lost 2; bases outside the gene matches: 13. CDR3 in DNA: TGTGCCAGCAGCGTAGAGGGGTACCATATAGCGGGGCCCTACAATGAGCAGTTCTTC. It specifies CASSVEGYHIAGPYNEQFF.

The genes are TRBV5-4 and TRBJ1-1; D might be TRBD1 (5 bases). Germline-derived CDR1 and CDR2 are SGHNT and YYREEE (reference sequence). The CDR3 loop spans 13 amino acids. Trimming cost V 5 bases and J 1 base, with 9 bases left between them. The CDR3 DNA is TGTGCCAGCAGAAAGACAGCGAACACTGAAGCTTTCTTT. Protein: CASRKTANTEAFF.

The chain couples TRBV5-1 to TRBJ2-3; 13 bases match TRBD2. J gave up 4 bases and V 3 bases, and 11 bases lay outside the gene matches. The germline CDR1 and CDR2 sequences are SGHRS and YFSETQ. This CDR3 contains 18 residues. The CDR3 DNA follows: TGCGCCAGCAGCTCCAGTGGACCACTAGCGGGAGGGTCAGATACGCAGTATTTT. Translated, it gives CASSSSGPLAGGSDTQYF.

The chain is built from TRBV7-2 and TRBJ2-7; tentatively, D is TRBD2 (6 bases). CDR1 and CDR2 from the germline V gene are SGHTA and FQGNSA. Trimming left V 2 bases short and J 8 bases short, with 19 bases between. The CDR3 spans 15 residues. Here the CDR3 DNA reads TGTGCCAGCAGCTTACAGACTAGGCCCGGTTATCAGCAGTACTTC. Its translation: CASSLQTRPGYQQYF.

The J gene is TRBJ2-4, the V gene TRBV27; TRBD2 matches 12 bases. The V and J ends lost 4 bases and 2 bases, in that order; junction bases with no gene match: 9. The CDR3 totals 18 residues. The germline V gene has CDR1 MNHEY and CDR2 SMNVEV (reference sequence). CDR3 coding DNA: TGTGCCAGCAGTTCCCCTCTAGCGGGGGGGCCGTCCAAAAACATTCAGTACTTC. Its translation is CASSSPLAGGPSKNIQYF.

The V and J genes are TRBV25-1 and TRBJ2-7; 14 positions agree with TRBD2. Germline V lookup: CDR1 MGHDK, CDR2 SYGVNS. The V segment lost 6 bases and the J segment 3 bases; nucleotides outside the gene matches: 7. CDR3 size: 16 residues. The CDR3 spells CASRGTSGRTSYEQYF. The CDR3 DNA follows: TGTGCCAGCAGGGGGACTAGCGGGAGAACGAGCTACGAGCAGTACTTC.

The V and J genes are TRBV30 and TRBJ2-1, with no clear D. With 1 base removed from V and 2 bases from J, the gap between germline ends came to 12 bases. CDR1 and CDR2 from the germline V gene are GTSNPN and SVGIG (reference sequence). The CDR3 is 15 amino acids. In DNA, the CDR3 is TGTGCCTGGAGTGGGGGTCACTGGCCCTACAATGAGCAGTTCTTC. It encodes CAWSGGHWPYNEQFF.

This chain joins TRBV6-4 and TRBJ2-7; 9 positions agree with TRBD2. This CDR3 spans 15 amino acids. The germline V gene encodes CDR1 MRHNA and CDR2 SNTAGT. After removal of 3 bases from V and 0 bases from J, the junction contained 3 bases not matched to a gene. CDR3 DNA sequence: TGTGCCAGCAGTGAAGGTAGCGGGAGCTCCTACGAGCAGTACTTC. It encodes CASSEGSGSSYEQYF.

This chain connects TRBV27 to TRBJ1-5, with 9 bases fitting TRBD1. J gave up 5 bases and V 6 bases, and 5 bases lay outside the gene matches. CDR3 length: 14 residues. CDR1 MNHEY and CDR2 SMNVEV come from the germline V gene (reference sequence). This CDR3 is CASSPRDRDQPQHF. CDR3 in DNA: TGTGCCAGCAGCCCAAGGGACAGGGATCAGCCCCAGCATTTT.

The rearrangement joins TRBV28 to TRBJ1-2; D possibly corresponds to TRBD1 (5 bases). The length of the CDR3 is 14 residues. CDR1 MDHEN and CDR2 SYDVKM come from the germline V gene. V lost 5 bases and J 1 base, leaving 11 bases between the germline ends. The CDR3 sequence is CASSLTADNYGYTF. CDR3 nucleotides: TGTGCCAGCAGTCTGACAGCGGATAACTATGGCTACACCTTC.